Each of the 16 T cell receptor beta chains below was sequenced from the same sample in a study of control samples from healthy donors and cancer patients (dated by TCRdb to 2020 to 2021). The library was obtained by the immunoSEQ multiplex PCR assay. TCRdb took this table from immuneACCESS and kept in-frame rearrangements with V and J called. Such tables lack part of the clones; where checked against another copy, unresolved V genes explain under half of the gap, and the rest is unexplained. Across this sample there are some 150,000 clones, with just under 95% seen only once. Around 14% of the sample goes to the ten largest clones. Sequencing used PBMCs. These receptors came from a man aged 55 to 70 with colorectal cancer.

The chain employs TRBV5-1 and TRBJ2-3; perhaps TRBD2 as D (5 bases). Germline V lookup: CDR1 SGHRS, CDR2 YFSETQ. This CDR3 has 15 residues. V was cut by 4 bases and J by 0 bases, with 12 bases left in between. The CDR3 DNA sequence: TGCGCCAGCAGCCTACTCGGGGTTAGCACAGATACGCAGTATTTT. Translating gives CASSLLGVSTDTQYF.

The genes are TRBV19 and TRBJ1-2; 11 nucleotides agree with TRBD1. Germline CDR1 is LNHDA and CDR2 is SQIVND (reference sequence). There are 16 residues in the CDR3. The V segment lost 8 bases and the J segment 0 bases; nucleotides outside the gene matches: 8. CDR3 loop: CASLEGQGEPNYGYTF. CDR3 in DNA: TGTGCCAGTCTCGAGGGACAGGGGGAACCTAACTATGGCTACACCTTC.

This chain links TRBV7-8 with TRBJ2-7, with TRBD2 matching 15 bases. V shed 3 bases and J 2 bases; nucleotides not matched to a gene: 5. Germline V gene lookup returns CDR1 SGHVS and CDR2 FQNEAQ. The CDR3 runs to 17 residues. This CDR3 is CASSLGLAGGLPYEQYF. CDR3 DNA: TGTGCCAGCAGCTTGGGACTAGCGGGGGGCCTCCCCTACGAGCAGTACTTC.

This chain links TRBV4-3 with TRBJ2-2; TRBD2 matches 8 bases. Germline V lookup: CDR1 LGHNA, CDR2 YSLEER. V lost 0 bases to trimming and J lost 3 bases; unmatched junction nucleotides: 6. CDR3 length: 17 amino acids. The CDR3: CASSQEGRGDYTGELFF. As DNA, the CDR3 is TGCGCCAGCAGCCAAGAAGGGCGGGGGGACTACACCGGGGAGCTGTTTTTT.

With regard to this clone: At one end the junction does not follow the germline gene, possibly because of a read error. The chain links TRBV10-3 to TRBJ2-3; 9 nucleotides match TRBD1. Germline lookup yields CDR1 ENHRY and CDR2 SYGVKD. This CDR3 spans 17 amino acids. Written as DNA, the CDR3 is TGTACCATCAGTGATCTCTCCGGGACAGGGTCGAAAGGAACGCAGTATTTT. This translates into CTISDLSGTGSKGTQYF.

The rearrangement uses TRBV10-3 and TRBJ1-2; 12 bases are shared with TRBD1. Trimming at V came to 7 bases and at J to 6 bases, leaving 12 bases not matched to a gene. Germline-derived CDR1 and CDR2 are ENHRY and SYGVKD. The CDR3 is 16 amino acids. The CDR3 coding sequence is TGTGCCATCAAGCCGGGACAGGGGGCGCAAATAGATGGCTACACCTTC. Residues: CAIKPGQGAQIDGYTF.

The rearrangement joins TRBV9 to TRBJ1-2; D is perhaps TRBD1 (6 bases). The germline CDR1 and CDR2 sequences are SGDLS and YYNGEE. The CDR3 length is 14 residues. V was trimmed by 0 bases and J by 3 bases, leaving 9 bases between them. The CDR3 DNA is TGTGCCAGCAGCGTAGGGGGGCTGCACTATGGCTACACCTTC. Residues: CASSVGGLHYGYTF.

The rearrangement links TRBV5-6 to TRBJ1-6; possibly TRBD1 for D (6 bases). Germline lookup yields CDR1 SGHDT and CDR2 YYEEEE. V was shortened by 0 bases and J by 8 bases, with 12 bases between the two germline ends. This CDR3 spans 15 amino acids. The CDR3 region is CASSLEDRAHSPLHF. The CDR3 DNA is TGTGCCAGCAGCTTGGAGGACAGAGCACATTCACCCCTCCACTTT.

The V and J genes are TRBV11-3 and TRBJ1-6, with D perhaps TRBD1 (6 bases). The CDR3 totals 16 residues. The germline gives CDR1 SGHNT, CDR2 YENEEA. V was cut by 6 bases and J by 0 bases, with 12 bases left in between. CDR3 nucleotides: TGTGCCAGCAGTTATAGAGGGGGCTCCTATAATTCACCCCTCCACTTT. The encoded protein is CASSYRGGSYNSPLHF.

The chain couples TRBV30 to TRBJ1-2; maybe TRBD1 (5 bases). CDR1 GTSNPN and CDR2 SVGIG come from the germline V gene (reference sequence). The CDR3 sequence is 15 residues long. The V gene lost 4 bases and the J gene lost 2 bases, with 17 bases spanning the gap. This chain's CDR3 is CAWTARGGTNYGYTF. CDR3 DNA sequence: TGTGCCTGGACGGCCCGGGGGGGAACGAACTATGGCTACACCTTC.

The rearrangement uses TRBV7-9 and TRBJ1-1; D is undetermined. The V end lost 0 bases, the J end lost 8 bases, and 16 bases lay between the germline ends. Germline V CDR1 and CDR2: SEHNR, FQNEAQ (reference sequence). The CDR3 totals 15 residues. CDR3 protein: CASSLAGPIGPEAFF. The DNA for the CDR3 is TGTGCCAGCAGCTTAGCGGGCCCTATTGGCCCCGAAGCTTTCTTT.

This sequence joins TRBV3-1 (or the pseudogene TRBV3-2) and TRBJ2-1; no definite D call. CDR1 and CDR2 (germline): LGHDT, YNNKEL (reference sequence). Trimming pared 4 bases from V and 9 bases from J, leaving 16 bases between. CDR3 length: 14 residues. CDR3 DNA: TGTGCCAGCAGCCCACGGGCCGGCGGCCTTGAGCAGTTCTTC. Protein: CASSPRAGGLEQFF.

This chain uses TRBV15 with TRBJ1-4; the match to TRBD1 covers 8 bases. V was pared by 0 bases and J by 8 bases, with 5 bases of the junction left unmatched. The CDR3 totals 15 residues. The germline gives CDR1 LNHNV, CDR2 YYDKDF (reference sequence). CDR3 residues: CATSRDRTGSEKLFF. Here the CDR3 DNA reads TGTGCCACCAGCAGAGATAGGACAGGGAGCGAAAAACTGTTTTTT.

V and J are TRBV28 and TRBJ1-2, with 9 positions matching TRBD1. Germline V CDR1 and CDR2: MDHEN, SYDVKM. V was pared by 4 bases and J by 8 bases, with 8 bases of the junction left unmatched. This CDR3 is 14 amino acids long. The CDR3 spells CASSSPGQGIGYTF. In nucleotides, the CDR3 is TGTGCCAGCAGTTCACCGGGACAGGGTATAGGCTACACCTTC.

This clone was seen more than once but under ten times. The V call is TRBV6-2 or TRBV6-3, the J call TRBJ2-1, with a tentative D call TRBD2 (7 bases). CDR3 size: 14 residues. The ends were cut back, 6 bases at V and 6 bases at J, with 15 bases in the middle. In germline, CDR1 is MNHEY, CDR2 SVGEGT. In nucleotides, the CDR3 is TGTGCCAGCAGCCGCCGGGGGGCCATCAATGAGCAGTTCTTC. This encodes CASSRRGAINEQFF.

The V and J genes are TRBV6-5 and TRBJ2-7; D is unresolved. CDR1 and CDR2 from the germline V gene are MNHEY and SVGAGI. V shed 7 bases and J shed 1 base, with 11 bases lying between them. The CDR3 is made up of 13 amino acids. CDR3 DNA: TGTGCCAGCATCGGAAGATCGTCCTACGAGCAGTACTTC. Amino acids: CASIGRSSYEQYF.